This paragraph reports one T cell receptor (beta chain). Its antigen is still unknown. The source of the sample is a study of post-analysis software for immune sequencing data. Study overall: Disease trajectories encompassed relapsing-remitting, secondary progressive and progressive-relapsing multiple sclerosis. Study findings and constraints: The study found significantly lower normalized Chao1 diversity in multiple sclerosis patients than in controls. F-measure co-clustering was strong for batch-matched samples. Among about 5 TRBV segments more frequent in patients than controls were TRBV5-6, TRBV5-1 and TRBV20-1.

Built from TCR beta cDNA, the libraries had unique molecular identifiers in them. T cells numbering about 0.85 to 10 million yielded around 500,000 cDNA molecules. TCRdb called the PCR reads again in MiXCR, with one record for every CDR3 protein. The table lists roughly 670,000 distinct CDR3 sequences, approximately 60% of them singletons. The CDR3 has 13 residues. From germline, CDR1 is SQVTM and CDR2 ANQGSEA. Unmatched junction bases numbered 6, after V lost 3 bases and J lost 7 bases. Material for sequencing was blood. The clonotype comes from a girl aged 2 to 10 with multiple sclerosis. This chain links TRBV29-1 with TRBJ2-1; 7 bases agree with TRBD2. CDR3 amino acids: CSVDILGGNEQFF. CDR3 DNA: TGCAGCGTTGACATCCTCGGGGGGAATGAGCAGTTCTTC.